The entry below describes one T cell receptor (beta chain). Its target is unknown. The time point was: baseline, week 1 (first vaccination visit). Treatment defined: pre-vaccination baseline after standard-of-care therapy. The record originates from a study of a mutant IDH1 vaccine in newly diagnosed glioma. In the study overall: Before enrollment, the patients had been treated with radiotherapy alone, temozolomide alone, or both together. Most of them had received both.

TCRdb's table, derived via immunoSEQ multiplex PCR, lists solely in-frame clones and lacks some. Of around 82,000 clones listed, over 75% are singletons. V was clipped by 4 bases and J by 4 bases, with 16 bases between them. The CDR3 contains 15 residues. Germline CDR1 is SGHAT and CDR2 is FQNNGV. Whole-study results and caveats: Variations in leading peripheral T cell clonotypes appeared to have no connection with pseudoprogression.

The TCR originated in a man aged 40-55 years with glioma. Some clones in this sample may be carry-over from other donors' samples. This chain joins TRBV11-2 and TRBJ2-5, with a tentative D call TRBD2 (5 bases). Here the sequenced sample was PBMCs, taken from a glioma patient treated with radiotherapy, temozolomide or both. The CDR3 sequence: CASSSPRYRGETQYF. CDR3 nucleotides: TGTGCCAGCAGCTCCCCCCGTTACCGGGGAGAGACCCAGTACTTC.